The TCR beta chain described here comes from a study of blood T cell repertoires in COVID-19. Study-wide context: Samples came from the United States, Italy and Spain, spanning acute and convalescent COVID-19. T cells, B-cell-depleted T cells, or PBMCs supplied cDNA or gDNA.

The CDR3 loop spans 15 amino acids. V shed 1 base and J shed 1 base, with 10 bases lying between them. Germline CDR1 is SGHNT and CDR2 is YENEEA. Under the authors' procedure: By means of reference gene primer amplification, nucleated cell counts were estimated. Sequencing was performed with immunoSEQ multiplex PCR; in TCRdb, only in-frame clones are kept and a portion is missing. V and J calls and clone size follow that table, whereas D and trimming were derived from the DNA. The sample records 110,000 to 150,000 clones, approximately 80% being singletons. This sequence was found in a man in his 60s with active or convalescent COVID-19. The V and J genes are TRBV11-3 and TRBJ1-1; D unclear. Input material: peripheral blood. For the CDR3, the DNA is TGTGCCAGCAGCTTAGTTACCACGGGGAACACTGAAGCTTTCTTT. It yields the protein CASSLVTTGNTEAFF.